The rows below give T cell receptor beta chains drawn from one sample of a study of a mutant IDH1 vaccine in newly diagnosed glioma. No antigen is known for these receptors. The table came from immunoSEQ multiplex PCR; TCRdb's copy has only in-frame clones and leaves some out. The data show about 56,000 clones, about 71% seen once. The specimen was PBMCs, collected from a glioma patient whose treatment included an IDH1 peptide vaccine. These receptors were obtained from a man aged 45-65 years with glioma. CDR3s include the opening cysteine and the closing phenylalanine or tryptophan. D genes are given only for firm matches. A row's size may be missing; if present it is once, few, many or a size class.

TRBV7-9	TRBD1	TRBJ1-2	NA	TGTGCCAGCAGCAGAGGGGGACAGGGAGGAGGCAATGGCTACACCTTC	CASSRGGQGGGNGYTF
TRBV9	TRBD1	TRBJ2-1	once	TGTGCCAGCAGCGGACAGGGGTCCTCCTACAATGAGCAGTTCTTC	CASSGQGSSYNEQFF
TRBV7-9	NA	TRBJ2-5	NA	TGTGCCAGCAGCTCGTTAGGAGGGGGGGAGACCCAGTACTTC	CASSSLGGGETQYF
TRBV9	NA	TRBJ2-1	NA	TGTGCCAGCAGCGTAGGGGAAAGCTCCTACAATGAGCAGTTCTTC	CASSVGESSYNEQFF
TRBV10-3	NA	TRBJ1-3	NA	TGTGCCATCAGTGGGGGTAATAGAAACACCATATATTTT	CAISGGNRNTIYF
TRBV6-5	TRBD1	TRBJ1-4	NA	TGTGCCAGCAGTTACGGGGGACAGGGTCATGAAAAACTGTTTTTT	CASSYGGQGHEKLFF
TRBV29-1	NA	TRBJ2-1	NA	TGCAGCGTTGAAGACGACCTGAATGAGCAGTTCTTC	CSVEDDLNEQFF
TRBV18	NA	TRBJ2-2	NA	TGTGCCAGCTCCTCCGAAGGCACCGGGGAGCTGTTTTTT	CASSSEGTGELFF
TRBV18	NA	TRBJ1-2	NA	TGTGCCAGCTCCCCGGGAAGGGAAGGCTACACCTTC	CASSPGREGYTF
TRBV10-3	NA	TRBJ2-2	NA	TGTGCCATCAGTGAGGCCGGGATAAACACCGGGGAGCTGTTTTTT	CAISEAGINTGELFF
TRBV20-1	NA	TRBJ1-1	few	TGCAGTGCTCCTAACCCTCCCTTAGCTTTCTTT	CSAPNPPLAFF
TRBV7-6	NA	TRBJ2-6	NA	TGTGCCAGCAGCTTAATGAGAGACTTCTCTGGGGCCAACGTCCTGACTTTC	CASSLMRDFSGANVLTF
TRBV19	TRBD1	TRBJ2-7	NA	TGTGCCAGTAACGACAGGGACTACGAGCAGTACTTC	CASNDRDYEQYF
TRBV30	NA	TRBJ2-7	NA	TGTGCCTGGAGTCGGGACTCTCCCTACGAGCAGTACTTC	CAWSRDSPYEQYF
TRBV15	NA	TRBJ1-6	NA	TGTGCCACCAGCAGAGATCTTGGCACTGGCAATCCCCTCCACTTT	CATSRDLGTGNPLHF
TRBV7-2	NA	TRBJ2-5	few	TGTGCCAGCAGCTTAGCGTTTCAACCCCAAGAGACCCAGTACTTC	CASSLAFQPQETQYF
TRBV7-9	NA	TRBJ1-2	NA	TGTGCCAGCAGCTTAGGGTCAGTAAACTATGGCTACACCTTC	CASSLGSVNYGYTF